Following are 29 T cell receptor beta chains from one sample sequenced in a study of blood T cell repertoires in COVID-19. Measured with immunoSEQ multiplex PCR; TCRdb has only the in-frame clones, and not every one. This sample yields about 280,000 clones, of which more than 85% are seen a single time; approximately 3% belongs to the top ten. The sample taken for sequencing was PBMCs or T cells enriched from blood (not recorded which). The receptors originated from a man aged 35-49 years who had been exposed to COVID-19.

This clone showed up just a few times. The chain recombines TRBV6-1 with TRBJ2-7; 9 nucleotides align to TRBD1. The germline gives CDR1 MNHNS, CDR2 SASEGT. V dropped 3 bases and J dropped 3; count of bases not matched to a gene: 6. The CDR3 runs to 15 residues. In DNA, the CDR3 is TGTGCCAGCAGTGACCCCGGGACAGGGATCTACGAGCAGTACTTC. It yields the protein CASSDPGTGIYEQYF.

The chain combines TRBV18 with TRBJ1-1; D is perhaps TRBD1 (5 bases). CDR3 length equals 14 residues. V lost 6 bases, J lost 5 bases, and 16 bases lay in between. The germline CDR1 and CDR2 sequences are KGHSH and LQKENI. The CDR3 DNA is TGTGCCAGCTCTCCAAACACGGGACTGACTGAAGCTTTCTTT. Translated, it gives CASSPNTGLTEAFF.

This clone was recorded once. This chain links TRBV11-3 with TRBJ2-1, with D hard to call. CDR3 length equals 18 residues. CDR1 SGHNT and CDR2 YENEEA come from the germline V gene. With 5 bases removed from V and 3 bases from J, the gap between germline ends came to 23 bases. DNA of the CDR3: TGTGCCAGCAGCCCCGATACCAAATATGCCAACTTCTACAATGAGCAGTTCTTC. The encoded protein is CASSPDTKYANFYNEQFF. Combining the CDR3 with reference TRBV11-3 and TRBJ2-1 gives the whole variable domain EAGVVQSPRYKIIEKKQPVAFWCNPISGHNTLYWYLQNLGQGPELLIRYENEEAVDDSQLPKDRFSAERLKGVDSTLKIQPAELGDSAVYLCASSPDTKYANFYNEQFFGPGTRLTVL.

The chain is built from TRBV19 and TRBJ2-7; 8 bases map to TRBD2. V lost 3 bases, J lost 4 bases, and 5 bases stayed unmatched. CDR1 and CDR2 (germline): LNHDA, SQIVND (reference sequence). This CDR3 region has 14 residues. The CDR3 DNA reads TGTGCCAGTAGTATTCTCAGCGGGAGTTACGAGCAGTACTTC. It is translated as CASSILSGSYEQYF.

This chain uses TRBV7-3 with TRBJ2-7; TRBD1 aligns across 10 bases. The CDR3 extends over 13 amino acids. The J segment lost 3 bases and the V segment lost 4 bases, leaving 0 bases of the junction unmatched. The germline V gene encodes CDR1 SGHTA and CDR2 FQGTGA. DNA of the CDR3: TGTGCCAGCAGCTGGACAGGGGGCTACGAGCAGTACTTC. This codes for CASSWTGGYEQYF.

This chain joins TRBV5-5 and TRBJ2-3; possibly TRBD2 for D (6 bases). The CDR3 covers 15 residues. V gave up 6 bases and J gave up 0 bases, with 14 bases separating them. Germline V lookup: CDR1 SGHKS, CDR2 YYEKEE (reference sequence). The CDR3 loop reads CASKKSRESTDTQYF. The CDR3 DNA follows: TGTGCCAGCAAAAAAAGCCGGGAGAGCACAGATACGCAGTATTTT.

The chain has TRBV9 and TRBJ2-3, with TRBD2 matching over 7 bases. The CDR3 extends over 15 amino acids. Unmatched junction bases numbered 6, after V lost 1 base and J lost 4 bases. The germline gives CDR1 SGDLS, CDR2 YYNGEE. The CDR3 loop is CASSVRSGTPDTQYF. The CDR3 DNA reads as TGTGCCAGCAGCGTAAGGAGCGGGACCCCAGATACGCAGTATTTT.

The rearrangement joins TRBV6-6 to TRBJ2-5, with D tentatively TRBD1 (6 bases). Trimming took off 2 bases at V and 2 bases at J, with 9 bases between the two ends. CDR3 length equals 14 residues. Germline assignment: CDR1 MNHNY and CDR2 SVGAGI (reference sequence). CDR3: CASSYGDIQETQYF. The CDR3, as DNA: TGTGCCAGCAGTTACGGGGACATTCAAGAGACCCAGTACTTC.

In its sample, this clone was seen a few times. This chain uses TRBV5-1 with TRBJ2-2; a possible D gene is TRBD1 (5 bases). The CDR3 is 15 amino acids. V shed 7 bases and J shed 0 bases, with 13 bases lying between them. Germline values: CDR1 SGHRS, CDR2 YFSETQ. CDR3 DNA sequence: TGCGCCAGCGGCGGACAAGACACGAACACCGGGGAGCTGTTTTTT. Translated: CASGGQDTNTGELFF.

This chain links TRBV10-3 with TRBJ1-4; D gene uncertain. This CDR3 spans 15 amino acids. The ends were cut back, 3 bases at V and 0 bases at J, with 8 bases in the middle. Germline CDR1 reads ENHRY; CDR2 reads SYGVKD. CDR3 amino acids: CAISESAATNEKLFF. The CDR3 nucleotides are TGTGCCATCAGTGAATCTGCGGCAACTAATGAAAAACTGTTTTTT.

This chain links TRBV25-1 with TRBJ1-6, with 11 bases fitting TRBD1. Germline V CDR1 and CDR2: MGHDK, SYGVNS. The CDR3 runs 14 residues. J was trimmed by 7 bases and V by 8 bases; bases with no gene match: 4. Written as DNA, the CDR3 is TGTGCCAGCGGAAGGACAGGGGGCAATTCACCCCTCCACTTT. It is translated as CASGRTGGNSPLHF.

The rearrangement uses TRBV28 and TRBJ1-4; 11 bases are shared with TRBD1. With 1 base clipped from V and 4 bases from J, the junction kept 5 bases outside the gene matches. The CDR3 is 17 amino acids. Germline lookup yields CDR1 MDHEN and CDR2 SYDVKM. The CDR3 loop is CASSLSWGQGGNEKLFF. DNA of the CDR3: TGTGCCAGCAGTTTATCCTGGGGACAGGGGGGTAATGAAAAACTGTTTTTT.

For the CDR3, the DNA is TGTGCCTGGACCACTAGTACCGATACGCAGTATTTT. Residues: CAWTTSTDTQYF. The chain recombines TRBV30 with TRBJ2-3; possibly TRBD2 for D (5 bases). Germline-derived CDR1 and CDR2 are GTSNPN and SVGIG (reference sequence). This CDR3 comprises 12 residues. V gave up 4 bases and J gave up 6 bases, with 11 bases separating them. Variable domain in full (rest from reference TRBV30 and TRBJ2-3): SQTIHQWPATLVQPVGSPLSLECTVEGTSNPNLYWYRQAAGRGLQLLFYSVGIGQISSEVPQNLSASRPQDRQFILSSKKLLLSDSGFYLCAWTTSTDTQYFGPGTRLTVL.

The rearrangement joins TRBV7-6 to TRBJ1-4, with 12 bases lining up with TRBD1. After removal of 4 bases from V and 7 bases from J, the junction contained 13 bases not matched to a gene. Germline V gene data show CDR1 as SGHVS and CDR2 as FNYEAQ. This CDR3 has 18 residues. Here the CDR3 reads CASSSDPGQGAPVEKLFF. CDR3 nucleotides: TGTGCCAGCAGCTCCGACCCGGGACAGGGGGCGCCTGTTGAAAAACTGTTTTTT. Full variable domain (missing parts from reference TRBV7-6 and TRBJ1-4): GAGVSQSPRYKVTKRGQDVALRCDPISGHVSLYWYRQALGQGPEFLTYFNYEAQQDKSGLPNDRFSAERPEGSISTLTIQRTEQRDSAMYRCASSSDPGQGAPVEKLFFGSGTQLSVL.

The CDR3 nucleotides are TGTGCCATCAGTGAGTCGGGCGGGGGCTACGAGCAGTACTTC. Its translation: CAISESGGGYEQYF. The chain joins TRBV10-3 to TRBJ2-7, with 7 bases fitting TRBD2. The CDR3 loop spans 14 amino acids. After removal of 0 bases from V and 3 bases from J, the junction contained 2 bases not matched to a gene. Germline-derived CDR1 and CDR2 are ENHRY and SYGVKD.

On this clone: Other nucleotide sequences in the sample specify the same CDR3. The genes are TRBV19 and TRBJ2-5; 7 positions agree with TRBD1. The CDR3 consists of 14 residues. The trim removed 1 base at V and 5 bases at J, leaving 4 bases unmatched. Germline V CDR1 and CDR2: LNHDA, SQIVND (reference sequence). In DNA form, the CDR3 reads TGTGCCAGTAGTATAGGACAGGGTGGGGAGACCCAGTACTTC. Encoded protein: CASSIGQGGETQYF.

The chain joins TRBV18 to TRBJ2-7; a weak D match, TRBD1 (5 bases). The CDR3 length is 12 residues. V was trimmed by 4 bases and J by 5 bases, leaving 9 bases between them. Germline CDR1 and CDR2: KGHSH and LQKENI. The CDR3: CASSRQSDEQYF. The DNA of the CDR3 is TGTGCCAGCTCACGACAGAGTGACGAGCAGTACTTC. Based on the CDR3 plus reference TRBV18 and TRBJ2-7, the full variable domain is NAGVMQNPRHLVRRRGQEARLRCSPMKGHSHVYWYRQLPEEGLKFMVYLQKENIIDESGMPKERFSAEFPKEGPSILRIQQVVRGDSAAYFCASSRQSDEQYFGPGTRLTVT.

The chain is built from TRBV5-1 and TRBJ2-7, with 7 bases matching TRBD1. The ends lost 0 bases at V and 5 bases at J; junction bases unmatched: 8. This CDR3 is built from 15 residues. Germline V lookup: CDR1 SGHRS, CDR2 YFSETQ. The chain's CDR3 is CASSLEPGDRDEQYF. The CDR3 nucleotides read TGCGCCAGCAGCTTGGAACCGGGCGACAGGGACGAGCAGTACTTC.

Only one count was recorded for this clone. This rearrangement joins TRBV12-2 to TRBJ2-7; the table assigns TRBD1, which was not confirmed against the DNA. TRBV12-2 is a known pseudogene. The CDR3 has 16 residues. The CDR3 DNA sequence: TGTGCAAGTCGCTCGAGACAGGGGGCGCCCACCAACGAGCAGTACTTC. As protein: CASRSRQGAPTNEQYF.

V and J are TRBV4-1 and TRBJ1-4; perhaps TRBD1 as D (6 bases). Germline CDR1 MGHRA, CDR2 YSYEKL. Deletions cut 7 bases from V and 8 bases from J, with 17 bases between. CDR3 length equals 14 residues. CDR3 nucleotide sequence: TGCGCCAGCACCACCCCAGGGGTCGGGGAAAAACTGTTTTTT. It is translated as CASTTPGVGEKLFF.

This chain joins TRBV3-1 (or the pseudogene TRBV3-2) and TRBJ2-7; 10 bases are a match to TRBD1. Germline-derived CDR1 and CDR2 are LGHDT and YNNKEL (reference sequence). The CDR3 has 17 residues. V lost 3 bases to trimming and J lost 4 bases; unmatched junction nucleotides: 12. In DNA, the CDR3 is TGTGCCAGCAGCCAGGCCCCGATGGGACAGGGGAGTTACGAGCAGTACTTC. Protein: CASSQAPMGQGSYEQYF.

The rearrangement joins TRBV7-9 to TRBJ2-7; D might be TRBD2 (5 bases). The CDR3 is 14 amino acids. Trimming shortened V by 6 bases and J by 2 bases, and 14 bases separated the two germline ends. CDR1 is SEHNR, CDR2 FQNEAQ, per germline (reference sequence). CDR3 in DNA: TGTGCCAGCAGTTCGAACGGGAAGCCCTACGAGCAGTACTTC. Its translation is CASSSNGKPYEQYF.

The rearrangement links TRBV6-1 to TRBJ1-2; 8 positions match TRBD1. Germline V CDR1 and CDR2: MNHNS, SASEGT. The CDR3 extends over 13 amino acids. V lost 1 base and J lost 13; bases outside the gene matches: 8. CDR3 sequence reads: CASSEVGTGLCTF. For the CDR3, the DNA is TGTGCCAGCAGTGAAGTAGGGACAGGCCTCTGCACCTTC.

This clone came up a few times. The gene calls are TRBV7-9 and TRBJ1-3; D perhaps matches TRBD1 (6 bases). V lost 4 bases and J 1 base, leaving 11 bases between the germline ends. CDR1 is SEHNR and CDR2 is FQNEAQ in the germline V gene (reference sequence). CDR3 length: 15 amino acids. The CDR3 sequence: CASSSRGHSGNTIYF. CDR3 nucleotides: TGTGCCAGCAGCTCAAGGGGACATTCTGGAAACACCATATATTTT.

This clone appeared a few times. The chain couples TRBV6-4 to TRBJ2-1; 12 nucleotides line up with TRBD2. The trim removed 5 bases at V and 4 bases at J, leaving 6 bases unmatched. CDR3 length equals 16 residues. Germline assignment: CDR1 MRHNA and CDR2 SNTAGT. The CDR3, as DNA: TGTGCCAGCAGTACGGAGACTAGCGGGAGATACAATGAGCAGTTCTTC. Translated: CASSTETSGRYNEQFF.

V usage is TRBV5-1 and J usage is TRBJ1-4, with 12 bases aligning to TRBD1. Germline assignment: CDR1 SGHRS and CDR2 YFSETQ. With 0 bases clipped from V and 11 bases from J, the junction kept 5 bases outside the gene matches. The CDR3 has 15 residues. CDR3 sequence: CASSLVGTGGEKLFF. DNA of the CDR3: TGCGCCAGCAGCTTGGTAGGGACAGGGGGCGAGAAACTGTTTTTT.

V gene TRBV7-9 combines with J gene TRBJ2-2; 10 bases are shared with TRBD1. The length of the CDR3 is 14 residues. The V and J ends lost 5 bases and 7 bases, in that order; junction bases with no gene match: 4. Germline CDR1 reads SEHNR; CDR2 reads FQNEAQ (reference sequence). Written as DNA, the CDR3 is TGTGCCAGCAGCCGGACAGGGGGTCACGGGGAGCTGTTTTTT. Its translation: CASSRTGGHGELFF. The full variable domain, rest sourced from reference TRBV7-9 and TRBJ2-2, is DTGVSQNPRHKITKRGQNVTFRCDPISEHNRLYWYRQTLGQGPEFLTYFQNEAQLEKSRLLSDRFSAERPKGSFSTLEIQRTEQGDSAMYLCASSRTGGHGELFFGEGSRLTVL.

V gene TRBV4-1 combines with J gene TRBJ2-5; TRBD2 matches at 11 bases. Germline-derived CDR1 and CDR2 are MGHRA and YSYEKL. Unmatched junction bases numbered 8, after V lost 6 bases and J lost 5 bases. The CDR3 extends over 15 amino acids. CDR3 residues: CASSPTSGSRETQYF. CDR3 nucleotide sequence: TGCGCCAGCAGTCCTACTAGCGGGAGCAGGGAGACCCAGTACTTC.

The chain links TRBV9 to TRBJ2-7; tentative D call: TRBD2 (5 bases). The CDR3 spans 14 residues. V shed 0 bases and J shed 6 bases, with 13 bases lying between them. Germline V gene lookup returns CDR1 SGDLS and CDR2 YYNGEE. The CDR3 coding sequence is TGTGCCAGCAGCGTAGGACTACCCGACGGCGAGCAGTACTTC. It is translated as CASSVGLPDGEQYF. The full variable domain, with the rest looked up from reference TRBV9 and TRBJ2-7, is DSGVTQTPKHLITATGQRVTLRCSPRSGDLSVYWYQQSLDQGLQFLIQYYNGEERAKGNILERFSAQQFPDLHSELNLSSLELGDSALYFCASSVGLPDGEQYFGPGTRLTVT.